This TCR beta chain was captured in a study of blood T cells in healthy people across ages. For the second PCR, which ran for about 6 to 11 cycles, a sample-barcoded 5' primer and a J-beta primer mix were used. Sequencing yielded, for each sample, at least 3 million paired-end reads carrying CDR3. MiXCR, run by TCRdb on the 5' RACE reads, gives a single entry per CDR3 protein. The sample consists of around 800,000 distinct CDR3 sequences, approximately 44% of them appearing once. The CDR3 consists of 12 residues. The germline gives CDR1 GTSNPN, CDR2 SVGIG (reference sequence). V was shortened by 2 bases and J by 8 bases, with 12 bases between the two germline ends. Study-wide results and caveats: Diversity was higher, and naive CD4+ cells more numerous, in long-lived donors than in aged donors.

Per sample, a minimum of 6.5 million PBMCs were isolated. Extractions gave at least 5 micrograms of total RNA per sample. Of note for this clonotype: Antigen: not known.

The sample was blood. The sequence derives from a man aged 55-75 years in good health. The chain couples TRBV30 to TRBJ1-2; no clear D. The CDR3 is CAWSRVRSGYTF. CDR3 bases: TGTGCCTGGAGTAGGGTCAGATCCGGCTACACCTTC.